This TCR beta chain is from a study of T-cell reconstitution after alpha-beta-depleted transplantation in children (dated by TCRdb to about 2016). Describing the broader study: Using TCR repertoire profiling, the study quantitatively followed how T-cell immune reconstitution unfolded in children after TCRalphabeta/CD19-depleted allogeneic hematopoietic cell transplantation.

According to the study, the label for this sample's treatment or condition signals: allogeneic hematopoietic cell transplantation with graft depleted of TCRalphabeta T cells and CD19 B cells. The children who served as transplant recipients had been given grafts of TCRalphabeta/CD19-depleted allogeneic hematopoietic cells. This clonotype has a count of ten or more. What this receptor recognizes is not known. Within one base of it there is no much larger clone, and no base qualities were kept. Receptor amplification or capture employed PCR. The sequencer listed for this sample is Illumina HiSeq 2500. Molecular barcoding was employed in the preparation of TCR libraries, with unique molecular identifiers being used to normalize TCRbeta repertoire quantification. The public reads were reprocessed in TCRdb via fastp at Q25 and MiXCR, keeping in-frame beta chains. Each record represents a unique CDR3 protein, reported with the most common genes and DNA among its rows. The sample table contains 350,000 to 500,000 distinct CDR3 sequences; only one count was recorded for roughly 43% of them. The ten largest account for approximately 30% of the sample.

General findings and caveats noted by the study authors: The frequencies of hyperexpanded clones fell over the following months, and after one year, T-cell counts and TCRbeta diversity were mostly attributed to newly produced T cells. The apparently early recovery of alphabetaT-cell counts about two months after transplant reportedly depended on only several hundred rapidly expanded clones that came from non-depleted graft cells. In some patients, the high TCRbeta diversity seen at day 60 was put down to recipient T cells and intrathymic progenitors that had survived conditioning.

Taken from the germline V gene, the CDR1 and CDR2 loops are LGHNA and YSLEER. V is clipped by 1 base and J by 4 bases, and the sequence between their germline boundaries is 13 bases long. The CDR3 has 16 amino acids, counting the end cysteine and phenylalanine. CDR3 DNA only is kept here, 48 bases in frame from base 1. Source: PBMCs, taken before TCRalphabeta/CD19-depleted stem cell transplant. The chain is made from TRBV4-3 and TRBJ2-2, with the D call perhaps TRBD1 or TRBD2, each one matching 6 bases. This clonotype was obtained from a girl aged 2 to 10 with aplastic anemia, due to receive a stem cell transplant. Here is the DNA: TGCGCCAGCAGCCAAGTGTCGGGGGCGGGCACCGGGGAGCTGTTTTTT. It is translated as CASSQVSGAGTGELFF.